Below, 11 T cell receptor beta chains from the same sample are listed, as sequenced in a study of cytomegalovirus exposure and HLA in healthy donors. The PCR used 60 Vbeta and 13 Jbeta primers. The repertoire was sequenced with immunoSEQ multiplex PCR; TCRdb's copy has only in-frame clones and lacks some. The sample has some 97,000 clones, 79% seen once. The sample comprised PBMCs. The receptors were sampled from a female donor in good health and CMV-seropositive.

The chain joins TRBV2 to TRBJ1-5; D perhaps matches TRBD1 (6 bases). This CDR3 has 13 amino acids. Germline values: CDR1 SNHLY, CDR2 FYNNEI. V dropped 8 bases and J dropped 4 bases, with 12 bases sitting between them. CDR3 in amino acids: CASSGTLNQPQHF. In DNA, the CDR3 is TGTGCCAGCTCCGGGACACTTAATCAGCCCCAGCATTTT. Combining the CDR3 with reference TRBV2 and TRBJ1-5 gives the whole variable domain EPEVTQTPSHQVTQMGQEVILRCVPISNHLYFYWYRQILGQKVEFLVSFYNNEISEKSEIFDDQFSVERPDGSNFTLKIRSTKLEDSAMYFCASSGTLNQPQHFGDGTRLSIL.

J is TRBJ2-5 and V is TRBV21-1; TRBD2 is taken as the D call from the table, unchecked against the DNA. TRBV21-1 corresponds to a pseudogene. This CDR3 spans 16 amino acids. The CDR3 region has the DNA TGTGCCAGCAGCAAAGCTAAGGCGGGAGGGGAAGAGACCCAGTACTTC. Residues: CASSKAKAGGEETQYF.

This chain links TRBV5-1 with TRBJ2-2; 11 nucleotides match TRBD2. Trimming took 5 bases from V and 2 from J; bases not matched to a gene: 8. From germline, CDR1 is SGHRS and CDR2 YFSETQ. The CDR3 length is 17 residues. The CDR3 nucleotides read TGCGCCAGCAGGGGACTAGCGGCGGGGATAAACACCGGGGAGCTGTTTTTT. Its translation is CASRGLAAGINTGELFF.

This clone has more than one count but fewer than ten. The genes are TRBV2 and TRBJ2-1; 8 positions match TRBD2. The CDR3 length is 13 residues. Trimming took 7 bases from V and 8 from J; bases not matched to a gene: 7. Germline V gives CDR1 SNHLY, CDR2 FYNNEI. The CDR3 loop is CASTDGRGDEQFF. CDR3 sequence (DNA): TGTGCCAGCACGGACGGGAGGGGGGATGAGCAGTTCTTC.

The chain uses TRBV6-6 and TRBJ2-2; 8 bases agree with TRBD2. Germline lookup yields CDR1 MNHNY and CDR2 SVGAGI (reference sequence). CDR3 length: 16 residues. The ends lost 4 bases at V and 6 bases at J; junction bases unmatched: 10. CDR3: CASSLGAGATAGELFF. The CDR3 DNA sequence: TGTGCCAGCAGTTTGGGAGCGGGGGCCACGGCCGGGGAGCTGTTTTTT.

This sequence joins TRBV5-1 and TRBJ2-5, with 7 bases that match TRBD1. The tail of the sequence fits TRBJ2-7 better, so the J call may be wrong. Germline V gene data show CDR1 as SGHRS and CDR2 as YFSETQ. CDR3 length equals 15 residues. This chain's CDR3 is CASSYAQGSPAEQYF. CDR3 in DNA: TGCGCCAGCAGTTACGCACAGGGGTCCCCTGCCGAGCAGTACTTC.

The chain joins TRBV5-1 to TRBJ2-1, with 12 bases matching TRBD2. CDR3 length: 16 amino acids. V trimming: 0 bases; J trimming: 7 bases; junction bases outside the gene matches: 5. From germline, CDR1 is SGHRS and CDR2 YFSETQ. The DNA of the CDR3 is TGCGCCAGCAGCTTGGGAACTAGCGGGAGGTGGAATGAGCAGTTCTTC. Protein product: CASSLGTSGRWNEQFF.

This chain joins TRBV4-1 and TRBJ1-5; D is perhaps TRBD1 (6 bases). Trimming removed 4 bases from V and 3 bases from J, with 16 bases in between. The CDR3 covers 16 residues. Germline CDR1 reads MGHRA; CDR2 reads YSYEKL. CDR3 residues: CASSLTGPYDNQPQHF. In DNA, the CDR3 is TGCGCCAGCAGCCTGACAGGCCCCTATGACAATCAGCCCCAGCATTTT.

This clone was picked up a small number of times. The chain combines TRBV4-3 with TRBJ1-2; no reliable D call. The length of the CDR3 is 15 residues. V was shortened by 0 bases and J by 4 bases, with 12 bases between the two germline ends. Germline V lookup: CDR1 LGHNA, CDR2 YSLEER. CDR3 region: CASSQEVGFSYGYTF. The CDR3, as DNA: TGCGCCAGCAGCCAAGAGGTGGGCTTCTCCTATGGCTACACCTTC.

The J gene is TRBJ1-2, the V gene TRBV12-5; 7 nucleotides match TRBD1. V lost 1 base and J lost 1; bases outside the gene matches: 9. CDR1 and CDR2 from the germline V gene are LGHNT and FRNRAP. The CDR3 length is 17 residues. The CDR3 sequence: CASGLALGQVFNYGYTF. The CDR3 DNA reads TGTGCTAGTGGTTTGGCCCTTGGACAGGTCTTTAACTATGGCTACACCTTC.

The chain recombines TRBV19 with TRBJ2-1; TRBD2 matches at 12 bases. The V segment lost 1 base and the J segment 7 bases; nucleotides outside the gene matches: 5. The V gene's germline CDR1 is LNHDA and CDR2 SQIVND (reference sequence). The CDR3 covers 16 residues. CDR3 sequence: CASSIGRLAGVNEQFF. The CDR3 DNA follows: TGTGCCAGTAGTATAGGGAGACTAGCGGGAGTAAATGAGCAGTTCTTC.